The clone carrying this T cell receptor beta chain was counted a single time. The data were taken from a study of CD8 T cells in Susac syndrome. Random-hexamer reverse transcription was applied to roughly 0.45 to 1 ug RNA. The authors amplified TCR beta CDR3 across 54 Vbeta and 13 Jbeta using immunoSEQ multiplex PCR. TCRdb used MiXCR to reprocess the immunoSEQ multiplex PCR reads, holding one entry per CDR3 protein. The sample includes about 100,000 distinct CDR3 sequences, approximately 95% of them seen just once. Germline values: CDR1 DFQATT, CDR2 SNEGSKA (reference sequence). The CDR3 contains 12 residues. With 7 bases removed from V and 5 bases from J, the gap between germline ends came to 14 bases.

V is TRBV20-1 and J is TRBJ1-1; D not certain. This receptor was taken from a human donor with Susac syndrome. The sample comprised CD8+ T cells from PBMCs. The CDR3 protein is CSVPTVGTEAFF. For the CDR3, the DNA is TGCAGTGTTCCAACTGTGGGTACTGAAGCTTTCTTT.